This T cell receptor (beta chain) appears in the sequencing data of a study of blood T cell repertoires in COVID-19. For the study at large: In each case, the material was cDNA or gDNA derived from T cells, B-cell-depleted T cells, or PBMCs.

The CDR3 is made up of 14 amino acids. V lost 1 base to trimming and J lost 4 bases, with 10 bases between them. Per germline, CDR1 SEHNR and CDR2 FQNEAQ (reference sequence). Those enrolled, adults aged roughly 18 to 95 years, came from under 25 US areas. Using immunoSEQ multiplex PCR, the repertoire was profiled, and TCRdb retains in-frame clones only, with some absent. The table includes fewer than 350,000 clones, 90% detected once. The chain has TRBV7-9 and TRBJ1-2, with TRBD1 as a possible D gene (6 bases). The clonotype comes from a woman aged 18-29 years with acute COVID-19. Sequenced sample: PBMCs or T cells enriched from blood (not recorded which). CDR3 residues: CASSLVDRTYGYTF. In nucleotides, the CDR3 is TGTGCCAGCAGCTTAGTGGACAGAACCTATGGCTACACCTTC.